This is a list of T cell receptor beta chains from one sample in a study of identical twins. Using its own MiXCR run on the 5' RACE reads, TCRdb lists one record per CDR3 protein. Here the sample spans around 470,000 distinct CDR3 sequences, 13% to 15% being singletons. The sample also formed part of further work on yellow fever vaccine responses in identical twins.

Sequencing used CD4+ T cells sorted from blood. Receptors originate from a woman aged 18-29 years in good health. Each CDR3 is given with its conserved first and last residue. A D gene is named only where the DNA matches it firmly. Size tells how often a clone was seen (once, few, many) or the class of an expanded clone, and some rows leave it out.

cdr3_aa: CASSYKPYNEQFF; cdr3_nt: TGTGCCAGCAGTTATAAACCCTACAATGAGCAGTTCTTC; v_call: TRBV6-6; d_call: -; j_call: TRBJ2-1; clone_size: -
cdr3_aa: CASSLGSQASTDTQYF; cdr3_nt: TGCGCCAGCAGCTTGGGGTCCCAGGCCAGCACAGATACGCAGTATTTT; v_call: TRBV5-1; d_call: -; j_call: TRBJ2-3; clone_size: few
cdr3_aa: CASSLTQGASEQYF; cdr3_nt: TGTGCCAGCAGCTTGACCCAGGGTGCGTCCGAGCAGTACTTC; v_call: TRBV5-6; d_call: -; j_call: TRBJ2-7; clone_size: few
cdr3_aa: CSVATGSINTGELFF; cdr3_nt: TGCAGCGTTGCAACAGGGTCGATAAACACCGGGGAGCTGTTTTTT; v_call: TRBV29-1; d_call: -; j_call: TRBJ2-2; clone_size: many
cdr3_aa: CASSLELAGGLGIQYF; cdr3_nt: TGTGCCAGCAGCTTAGAACTAGCGGGAGGGCTCGGTATTCAGTACTTC; v_call: TRBV7-2; d_call: TRBD2; j_call: TRBJ2-4; clone_size: few
cdr3_aa: CASSVATSGRLPSYNEQFF; cdr3_nt: TGTGCCAGCAGCGTAGCGACTAGCGGGAGGTTACCCTCCTACAATGAGCAGTTCTTC; v_call: TRBV9; d_call: TRBD2; j_call: TRBJ2-1; clone_size: few
cdr3_aa: CASSSSLSALYEQYF; cdr3_nt: TGTGCCAGCAGTTCCTCTTTGTCCGCACTTTACGAGCAGTACTTC; v_call: TRBV6-5; d_call: -; j_call: TRBJ2-7; clone_size: -
cdr3_aa: CASKVTGGYEQYF; cdr3_nt: TGTGCCAGCAAAGTGACGGGAGGCTACGAGCAGTACTTC; v_call: TRBV28; d_call: TRBD2; j_call: TRBJ2-7; clone_size: -
cdr3_aa: CASSFGTQNRNEQFF; cdr3_nt: TGTGCCAGCAGTTTCGGGACACAAAACAGGAATGAGCAGTTCTTC; v_call: TRBV12-3/TRBV12-4; d_call: -; j_call: TRBJ2-1; clone_size: many
cdr3_aa: CASLPGRGGWDTQYF; cdr3_nt: TGTGCCAGCCTGCCCGGGCGGGGGGGCTGGGATACGCAGTATTTT; v_call: TRBV7-6; d_call: TRBD2; j_call: TRBJ2-3; clone_size: -
cdr3_aa: CASSEGLAGGEQYF; cdr3_nt: TGTGCCAGCAGTGAAGGGCTAGCGGGAGGCGAGCAGTACTTC; v_call: TRBV2; d_call: TRBD2; j_call: TRBJ2-7; clone_size: few
cdr3_aa: CASSAGITYNEQFF; cdr3_nt: TGTGCCAGCTCGGCGGGGATTACCTACAATGAGCAGTTCTTC; v_call: TRBV6-1; d_call: -; j_call: TRBJ2-1; clone_size: -
cdr3_aa: CASSYGTAYTEAFF; cdr3_nt: TGTGCCAGCAGTTACGGGACAGCCTACACTGAAGCTTTCTTT; v_call: TRBV12-3/TRBV12-4; d_call: TRBD1; j_call: TRBJ1-1; clone_size: -
cdr3_aa: CASSYDGNQPQHF; cdr3_nt: TGTGCCAGCAGTTACGACGGCAATCAGCCCCAGCATTTT; v_call: TRBV6-5; d_call: -; j_call: TRBJ1-5; clone_size: few
cdr3_aa: CASGIPGASYNEQFF; cdr3_nt: TGTGCCAGCGGAATTCCTGGGGCCTCCTACAATGAGCAGTTCTTC; v_call: TRBV12-3/TRBV12-4; d_call: -; j_call: TRBJ2-1; clone_size: -
cdr3_aa: CSARVGGGGTDTQYF; cdr3_nt: TGCAGTGCTCGCGTGGGCGGGGGGGGCACAGATACGCAGTATTTT; v_call: TRBV20-1; d_call: TRBD2; j_call: TRBJ2-3; clone_size: -
cdr3_aa: CASSQGTIAGDEQYF; cdr3_nt: TGCGCCAGCAGCCAAGGAACGATAGCGGGAGACGAGCAGTACTTC; v_call: TRBV4-3; d_call: TRBD2; j_call: TRBJ2-7; clone_size: few
cdr3_aa: CASSTLTSGTYEQYF; cdr3_nt: TGTGCCAGCAGCACTCTGACTAGCGGAACCTACGAGCAGTACTTC; v_call: TRBV21-1; d_call: -; j_call: TRBJ2-7; clone_size: -